These T cell receptor beta chains were read from a single sample in a study of lymphopenia after photon versus proton radiotherapy. The assay was immunoSEQ multiplex PCR, and TCRdb's table has in-frame clones only and misses some. The table records 150,000 to 200,000 clones, about nine tenths of them present only once. Sequences were derived from peripheral blood, sampled from a patient treated with photon-based radiotherapy. The receptor source for this set is a man in his fifties or sixties with gastric cancer. The CDR3 runs from the conserved cysteine through the conserved F or W. The D gene is left open where the match is weak. A clone size is listed for some rows: how often the clone was seen (once, few, many), or a class if it is expanded.

V,length,D,J,size,DNA,CDR3
TRBV6-6,14,TRBD2,TRBJ2-1,.,TGTGCCAGCAGTTTTGGCGGGAGTTTGGATGAGCAGTTCTTC,CASSFGGSLDEQFF
TRBV9,17,.,TRBJ2-5,.,TGTGCCAGCAGCGTAGTTTCGGCCGGACCTAAGCGGGAGACCCAGTACTTC,CASSVVSAGPKRETQYF
TRBV11-2,15,.,TRBJ2-7,.,TGTGCCAGCAGCATCTCAGGCGGTGCTTCCTACGAGCAGTACTTC,CASSISGGASYEQYF
TRBV11-3,12,.,TRBJ1-1,.,TGTGCCAGTTCCGGACGGGACACTGAAGCTTTCTTT,CASSGRDTEAFF
TRBV27,12,.,TRBJ2-7,.,TGTGCCAGCAGCCGTAGCTCCTACGAGCAGTACTTC,CASSRSSYEQYF
TRBV27,15,.,TRBJ2-4,.,TGTGCCAGCAGTCCACTAGGGTTTGCCAAAAACATTCAGTACTTC,CASSPLGFAKNIQYF
TRBV7-2,14,TRBD1,TRBJ1-2,.,TGTGCCAGCAGCTTACAAGGGGGCCCCTATGGCTACACCTTC,CASSLQGGPYGYTF
TRBV28,14,.,TRBJ1-5,.,TGTGCCAGCAGTACAGAGGGAGGCAATCAGCCCCAGCATTTT,CASSTEGGNQPQHF
TRBV6-4,13,TRBD2,TRBJ2-7,.,TGTGCCAGCATCGGGACTAGCTTCTACGAGCAGTACTTC,CASIGTSFYEQYF
TRBV5-4,15,TRBD2,TRBJ2-3,.,TGTGCCAGCAGCTTAAGAGGGAGGGGCGCAGATACGCAGTATTTT,CASSLRGRGADTQYF
TRBV27,14,.,TRBJ2-2,.,TGTGCCAGCAGTTTACGCCTTAACACCGGGGAGCTGTTTTTT,CASSLRLNTGELFF
TRBV9,14,TRBD2,TRBJ2-7,.,TGTGCCAGCAGCGCGGGACTAGCGATAGCCGAGCAGTACTTC,CASSAGLAIAEQYF
TRBV7-9,16,.,TRBJ1-3,.,TGTGCCAGCAGCCAAACAGGGCGCCTCTCTGGAAACACCATATATTTT,CASSQTGRLSGNTIYF
TRBV5-1,15,.,TRBJ2-1,.,TGCGCCAGCAGGTATACACCTACCTCATACAATGAGCAGTTCTTC,CASRYTPTSYNEQFF
TRBV19,14,.,TRBJ2-7,.,TGTGCCAGTAGTATAGGAGTGCAGGTCGACGAGCAGTACTTC,CASSIGVQVDEQYF
TRBV7-2,15,TRBD1,TRBJ1-3,.,TGTGCCAGCAGCTCGGACAGGGGCTCTGGAAACACCATATATTTT,CASSSDRGSGNTIYF
TRBV5-1,15,.,TRBJ2-2,.,TGCGCCAGCAGCCTAGGGACGCGAGGGACCGGGGAGCTGTTTTTT,CASSLGTRGTGELFF
TRBV2,14,.,TRBJ2-2,once,TGTGCCAGCAGGGCAGGGTCGAACACCGGGGAGCTGTTTTTT,CASRAGSNTGELFF
TRBV28,13,.,TRBJ2-7,.,TGTGCCAGCACCCCCCCGGGGTCCTACGAGCAGTACTTC,CASTPPGSYEQYF
TRBV5-6,11,.,TRBJ2-1,.,TGTGCCAGCAGCGGCCGGGGGGAGCAGTTCTTC,CASSGRGEQFF
TRBV18,11,.,TRBJ1-1,.,TGTGCCAGCTCACCAGACACTGAAGCTTTCTTT,CASSPDTEAFF
TRBV2,14,.,TRBJ1-3,.,TGTGCCAGCACGACAGTCCGCTCTGGAAACACCATATATTTT,CASTTVRSGNTIYF
TRBV13,17,TRBD2,TRBJ2-1,.,TGTGCCAGCAGCCCAACACCCAGCGGGAGCCCCTACAATGAGCAGTTCTTC,CASSPTPSGSPYNEQFF
TRBV28,15,TRBD1,TRBJ2-5,.,TGTGCCAGCAGTCTCCCGACAGGGGGCCGGGAGACCCAGTACTTC,CASSLPTGGRETQYF
TRBV28,12,.,TRBJ2-2,.,TGTGCCAGCAGGGCAGGTACCGGGGAGCTGTTTTTT,CASRAGTGELFF
TRBV6-5,15,.,TRBJ2-1,.,TGTGCCAGCAGTTACTCGGGCAGGGATGATAATGAGCAGTTCTTC,CASSYSGRDDNEQFF
TRBV15,13,.,TRBJ1-1,.,TGTGCCACCAGCAGAGGTTCTTTCACTGAAGCTTTCTTT,CATSRGSFTEAFF
TRBV29-1,14,.,TRBJ2-3,.,TGCAGCGTTGAAGTGCGGGAAAGGGCAGATACGCAGTATTTT,CSVEVRERADTQYF
TRBV7-3,19,TRBD1,TRBJ2-1,.,TGTGCCAGCAGCACGCCTAAGTCCCGGGACAGGGAATCCTACAATGAGCAGTTCTTC,CASSTPKSRDRESYNEQFF
TRBV27,15,.,TRBJ2-7,.,TGTGCCAGCAAGAGGGGGGGTGGGGACACCTACGAGCAGTACTTC,CASKRGGGDTYEQYF
TRBV28,14,.,TRBJ1-1,.,TGTGCCAGCAGTTTAAGGTCGGAGTGGGGGCAAGCTTTCTTT,CASSLRSEWGQAFF
TRBV11-3,15,.,TRBJ2-2,.,TGTGCCAGCAGTCTAGGGGGGCTGGATCACGGGGAGCTGTTTTTT,CASSLGGLDHGELFF
TRBV7-8,14,.,TRBJ1-5,.,TGTGCCAGCAGCTTAGTGGAGGGTAGTCAGCCCCAGCATTTT,CASSLVEGSQPQHF
TRBV2,13,TRBD2,TRBJ2-7,.,TGTGCCAGCAGAAGAGAGACTAGCTCCGAGCAGTACTTC,CASRRETSSEQYF
TRBV5-8,17,.,TRBJ1-4,.,TGTGCCAGCAGCTTGGTGGCCGCTAAAAGGAAGGGGGAAAAACTGTTTTTT,CASSLVAAKRKGEKLFF
TRBV7-6,14,TRBD1,TRBJ1-5,.,TGTGCCAGCAGCTTTCCAGGGGGCGGTCAGCCCCAGCATTTT,CASSFPGGGQPQHF
TRBV5-1,15,TRBD1,TRBJ2-2,.,TGCGCCAGCAGCTCGTCGACAGGGGCTTCCGGGGAGCTGTTTTTT,CASSSSTGASGELFF
TRBV29-1,8,.,TRBJ2-7,.,TGCAGCGTTGAAGACGGGACCTTC,CSVEDGTF
TRBV5-6,14,.,TRBJ1-3,.,TGTGCCAGCAGCTTGCCCAGCTCTGGAAACACCATATATTTT,CASSLPSSGNTIYF
TRBV7-2,15,TRBD2,TRBJ2-5,.,TGTGCCAGCATCCCGGGACTAGCGGGAGAAGAGACCCAGTACTTC,CASIPGLAGEETQYF